Listed below are T cell receptor beta chains from one sample, sequenced in a study of PD-L1 blockade in urothelial cancer. This table comes from immunoSEQ multiplex PCR, and its TCRdb copy is limited to in-frame clones, with some not included. The table records fewer than 50,000 clones, approximately 92% of them present only once. Material: PBMCs, obtained around atezolizumab (anti-PD-L1) treatment. These receptors were obtained from a man in his sixties or seventies with urothelial cancer. The CDR3 runs from the conserved cysteine through the conserved F or W. A D gene is named only where the DNA matches it firmly. Rows give clone size only sometimes, using once, few, many, or a class for an expanded clone.

v_call: TRBV4-2
j_call: TRBJ2-7
d_call: NA
clone_size: NA
cdr3_nt: TGTGCCTCCGAGGGAGGGGGCGAGCAGTACTTC
cdr3_aa: CASEGGGEQYF

v_call: TRBV27
j_call: TRBJ2-1
d_call: TRBD2
clone_size: NA
cdr3_nt: TGTGCCAGCAGTAGGCTAGCGGGAGGGGATGAGCAGTTCTTC
cdr3_aa: CASSRLAGGDEQFF

v_call: TRBV19
j_call: TRBJ2-7
d_call: NA
clone_size: NA
cdr3_nt: TGTGCCAGTAGTATAGATCTTAACTACGAGCAGTACTTC
cdr3_aa: CASSIDLNYEQYF

v_call: TRBV14
j_call: TRBJ2-1
d_call: TRBD2
clone_size: NA
cdr3_nt: TGTGCCAGCAGCCTCCTGCGGCTAGCGGGAGGTGAGCAGTTCTTC
cdr3_aa: CASSLLRLAGGEQFF

v_call: TRBV5-1
j_call: TRBJ2-7
d_call: NA
clone_size: NA
cdr3_nt: TGCGCCAGCAGCTTCCGGACGGACACCTACGAGCAGTACTTC
cdr3_aa: CASSFRTDTYEQYF

v_call: TRBV5-6
j_call: TRBJ2-1
d_call: NA
clone_size: NA
cdr3_nt: TGTGCCAGCAGCTTAGGGTTCCGGACTTCCTCCTACAATGAGCAGTTCTTC
cdr3_aa: CASSLGFRTSSYNEQFF

v_call: TRBV2
j_call: TRBJ1-5
d_call: TRBD1
clone_size: NA
cdr3_nt: TGTGCCAGCAGGGGGACAGCTCAGCCCCAGCATTTT
cdr3_aa: CASRGTAQPQHF

v_call: TRBV11-2
j_call: TRBJ1-4
d_call: NA
clone_size: NA
cdr3_nt: TGTGCCAGCAGCTTAGAGTCGACACGGATAAATGAAAAACTGTTTTTT
cdr3_aa: CASSLESTRINEKLFF

v_call: TRBV7-2
j_call: TRBJ2-5
d_call: TRBD2
clone_size: NA
cdr3_nt: TGTGCCAGCAGCTTAAGAGCGGGAGTTCAAGAGACCCAGTACTTC
cdr3_aa: CASSLRAGVQETQYF

v_call: TRBV9
j_call: TRBJ2-5
d_call: NA
clone_size: NA
cdr3_nt: TGTGCCAGCAGCGTAGACCCCGTCGACAGGAGACAAGAGACCCAGTACTTC
cdr3_aa: CASSVDPVDRRQETQYF

v_call: TRBV6-1
j_call: TRBJ2-7
d_call: NA
clone_size: NA
cdr3_nt: TGTGCCAGCAGTGAAACAGGCTCCTACGAGCAGTACTTC
cdr3_aa: CASSETGSYEQYF

v_call: TRBV7-6
j_call: TRBJ2-3
d_call: TRBD2
clone_size: NA
cdr3_nt: TGTGCCAGCAGCGTAATAGCGGGAGGTGTGACTAGCACAGATACGCAGTATTTT
cdr3_aa: CASSVIAGGVTSTDTQYF

v_call: TRBV28
j_call: TRBJ1-1
d_call: TRBD1
clone_size: NA
cdr3_nt: TGTGCCAGCAGTTTATATGGACAGGGGGTCACTGAAGCTTTCTTT
cdr3_aa: CASSLYGQGVTEAFF

v_call: TRBV6-5
j_call: TRBJ2-3
d_call: TRBD2
clone_size: NA
cdr3_nt: TGTGCCAGCAGTTCCGGGACTACCGATATCACAGATACGCAGTATTTT
cdr3_aa: CASSSGTTDITDTQYF

v_call: TRBV30
j_call: TRBJ2-3
d_call: NA
clone_size: NA
cdr3_nt: TGTGCCTGGAGCGGGGGAGATACGCAGTATTTT
cdr3_aa: CAWSGGDTQYF

v_call: TRBV7-9
j_call: TRBJ2-4
d_call: TRBD1
clone_size: NA
cdr3_nt: TGTGCCAGCAGCCCCCGGACAGGGATTTACGGAGGAGCCAAAAACATTCAGTACTTC
cdr3_aa: CASSPRTGIYGGAKNIQYF

v_call: TRBV4-1
j_call: TRBJ2-2
d_call: NA
clone_size: NA
cdr3_nt: TGCGCCAGCAGCCAAGCCCACGGGGAGCTGTTTTTT
cdr3_aa: CASSQAHGELFF

v_call: TRBV19
j_call: TRBJ2-5
d_call: TRBD2
clone_size: NA
cdr3_nt: TGTGCCAGTAGTATAGATTCTAGCGGATTACTTAGGCAAGAGACCCAGTACTTC
cdr3_aa: CASSIDSSGLLRQETQYF

v_call: TRBV5-1
j_call: TRBJ2-1
d_call: TRBD1
clone_size: NA
cdr3_nt: TGCGCCAGCAGCCCGGGGACAGGTGATGAGCAGTTCTTC
cdr3_aa: CASSPGTGDEQFF

v_call: TRBV6-4
j_call: TRBJ2-1
d_call: NA
clone_size: NA
cdr3_nt: TGTGCCAGCAGTGAGGTTGCAGGGGAAGGCAATGAGCAGTTCTTC
cdr3_aa: CASSEVAGEGNEQFF

v_call: TRBV2
j_call: TRBJ2-1
d_call: NA
clone_size: NA
cdr3_nt: TGTGCCAGCACAGATCTAACGAGCGTAGTGAAGCAGTTCTTC
cdr3_aa: CASTDLTSVVKQFF

v_call: TRBV7-9
j_call: TRBJ1-5
d_call: TRBD1
clone_size: NA
cdr3_nt: TGTGCCAGCGGCTCGGCAGGGGGTCAGCCCCAGCATTTT
cdr3_aa: CASGSAGGQPQHF

v_call: TRBV18
j_call: TRBJ1-2
d_call: NA
clone_size: once
cdr3_nt: TGTGCCAGCTCCGCACTTCGGGAGAACAACTATGGCTACACCTTC
cdr3_aa: CASSALRENNYGYTF

v_call: TRBV7-9
j_call: TRBJ2-5
d_call: NA
clone_size: NA
cdr3_nt: TGTGCCAGCAGCTTACGCCCAGGGAATGTGGAGACCCAGTACTTC
cdr3_aa: CASSLRPGNVETQYF

v_call: TRBV28
j_call: TRBJ1-2
d_call: NA
clone_size: NA
cdr3_nt: TGTGCCAGCAGACTAGGGGGGGGTTGGGGCTACACCTTC
cdr3_aa: CASRLGGGWGYTF

v_call: TRBV14
j_call: TRBJ2-5
d_call: NA
clone_size: NA
cdr3_nt: TGTGCCAGCAGCGACGCGGGGACCCAGTACTTC
cdr3_aa: CASSDAGTQYF

v_call: TRBV6-5
j_call: TRBJ1-4
d_call: TRBD1
clone_size: NA
cdr3_nt: TGTGCCAGCAGTTACTCCGGACAGGGTAACGAAAAACTGTTTTTT
cdr3_aa: CASSYSGQGNEKLFF